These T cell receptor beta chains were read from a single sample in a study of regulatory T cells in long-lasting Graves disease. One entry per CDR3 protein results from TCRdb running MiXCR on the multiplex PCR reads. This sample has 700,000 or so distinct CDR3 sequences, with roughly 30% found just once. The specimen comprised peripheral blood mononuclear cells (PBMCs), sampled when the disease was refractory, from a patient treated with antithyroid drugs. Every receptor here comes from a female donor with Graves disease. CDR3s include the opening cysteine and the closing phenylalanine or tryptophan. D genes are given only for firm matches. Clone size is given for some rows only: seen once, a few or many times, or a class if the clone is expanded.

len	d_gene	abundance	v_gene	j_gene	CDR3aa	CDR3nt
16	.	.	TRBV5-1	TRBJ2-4	CASSLGWGLAKNIQYF	TGCGCCAGCAGCTTGGGCTGGGGACTAGCCAAAAACATTCAGTACTTC
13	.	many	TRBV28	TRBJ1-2	CATSPRGDYGYTF	TGTGCCACCTCCCCCCGGGGAGACTATGGCTACACCTTC
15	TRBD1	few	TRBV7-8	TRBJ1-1	CASSFPGQGYTEAFF	TGTGCCAGCAGCTTTCCGGGACAGGGGTACACTGAAGCTTTCTTT
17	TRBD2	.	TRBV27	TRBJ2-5	CASSLFKTSGYQETQYF	TGTGCCAGCAGTTTATTTAAGACTAGCGGGTACCAAGAGACCCAGTACTTC
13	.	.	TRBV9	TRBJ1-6	CASSDRENSPLHF	TGTGCCAGCAGCGACAGGGAGAATTCACCCCTCCACTTT
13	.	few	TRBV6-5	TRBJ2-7	CASSYGPPREQYF	TGTGCCAGCAGTTACGGACCTCCTCGGGAGCAGTACTTC
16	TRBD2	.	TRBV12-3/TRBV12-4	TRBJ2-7	CASSLRTSGTSYEQYF	TGTGCCAGCAGTCTACGGACTAGCGGGACTTCCTACGAGCAGTACTTC
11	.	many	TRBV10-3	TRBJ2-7	CASGQTYEQYF	TGTGCCAGCGGACAGACTTACGAGCAGTACTTC
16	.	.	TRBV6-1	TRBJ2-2	CASSESVMTDTGELFF	TGTGCCAGCAGTGAAAGCGTCATGACGGACACCGGGGAGCTGTTTTTT
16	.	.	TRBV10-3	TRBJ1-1	CAISARDGRRGTEAFF	TGTGCCATCAGTGCACGGGACGGTCGGCGGGGCACTGAAGCTTTCTTT
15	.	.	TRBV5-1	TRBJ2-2	CASRPRRENTGELFF	TGCGCCAGCCGCCCGAGGAGAGAGAACACCGGGGAGCTGTTTTTT
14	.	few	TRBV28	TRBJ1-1	CASLESSGNTEAFF	TGTGCCAGTCTTGAGAGTTCCGGGAACACTGAAGCTTTCTTT
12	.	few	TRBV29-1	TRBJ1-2	CSVDRQGHGYTF	TGCAGCGTTGATCGTCAGGGCCACGGCTACACCTTC
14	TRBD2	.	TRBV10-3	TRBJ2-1	CAIMGTRGGDEQFF	TGTGCCATCATGGGGACTAGGGGGGGCGATGAGCAGTTCTTC
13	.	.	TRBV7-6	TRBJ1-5	CASSPQVGQPQHF	TGTGCCAGCAGCCCACAAGTAGGTCAGCCCCAGCATTTT
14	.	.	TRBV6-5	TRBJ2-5	CASSYEPPGETQYF	TGTGCCAGCAGTTACGAGCCCCCCGGAGAGACCCAGTACTTC
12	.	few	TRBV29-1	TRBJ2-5	CSVEGEEETQYF	TGCAGCGTTGAGGGGGAGGAAGAGACCCAGTACTTC
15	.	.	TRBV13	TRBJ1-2	CASSSMTEARNGYTF	TGTGCCAGCAGCTCTATGACGGAAGCGAGAAATGGCTACACCTTC
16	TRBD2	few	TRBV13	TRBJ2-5	CASSYPEGGNQETQYF	TGTGCCAGCAGCTACCCTGAGGGAGGGAACCAAGAGACCCAGTACTTC
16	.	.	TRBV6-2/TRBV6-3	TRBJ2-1	CASSVGSATLYNEQFF	TGTGCCAGCAGTGTGGGGAGCGCCACTCTCTACAATGAGCAGTTCTTC
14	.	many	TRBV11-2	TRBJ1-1	CASSLVGSGTEAFF	TGTGCCAGCAGCTTAGTGGGCTCTGGCACTGAAGCTTTCTTT
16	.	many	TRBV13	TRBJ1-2	CASRGRRSGENYGYTF	TGTGCCAGCAGAGGCCGCCGATCAGGGGAGAACTATGGCTACACCTTC
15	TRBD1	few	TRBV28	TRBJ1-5	CASSFAQQGVQPQHF	TGTGCCAGCAGTTTCGCCCAACAGGGGGTTCAGCCCCAGCATTTT
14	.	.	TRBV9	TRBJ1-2	CASSLRASLSGYTF	TGTGCCAGCAGCCTCAGGGCGTCGTTATCTGGCTACACCTTC
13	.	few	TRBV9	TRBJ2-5	CASSVLTGETQYF	TGTGCCAGTAGCGTCCTCACGGGAGAGACCCAGTACTTC
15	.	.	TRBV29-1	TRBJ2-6	CSVEDRGSGANVLTF	TGCAGCGTTGAAGACAGGGGCTCTGGGGCCAACGTCCTGACTTTC
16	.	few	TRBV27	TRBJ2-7	CASSLSVRGRVYEQYF	TGTGCCAGCAGTTTATCGGTTCGGGGCAGGGTCTACGAGCAGTACTTC
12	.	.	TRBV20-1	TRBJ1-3	CSAPNAGNTIYF	TGCAGTGCTCCTAATGCTGGAAACACCATATATTTT
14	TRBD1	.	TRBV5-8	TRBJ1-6	CASRLTGSLSPLHF	TGTGCCAGCAGGTTGACAGGGTCTCTCTCACCCCTCCACTTT
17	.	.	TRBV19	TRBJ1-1	CASSTRDTFIGNTEAFF	TGTGCCAGTAGTACCCGGGACACCTTCATTGGGAACACTGAAGCTTTCTTT
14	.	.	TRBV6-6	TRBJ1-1	CASSYSGGTVEAFF	TGTGCCAGCAGTTACTCGGGGGGTACCGTTGAAGCTTTCTTT
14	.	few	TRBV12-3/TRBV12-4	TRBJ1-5	CASSRGDGNQPQHF	TGTGCCAGCAGCCGGGGGGACGGCAATCAGCCCCAGCATTTT
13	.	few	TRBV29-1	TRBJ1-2	CSVESGRTYGYTF	TGCAGCGTTGAGTCAGGGCGTACCTATGGCTACACCTTC
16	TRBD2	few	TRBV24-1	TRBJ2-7	CATSALGPSGSYEQYF	TGTGCCACCAGTGCCTTGGGGCCTAGCGGGAGCTACGAGCAGTACTTC
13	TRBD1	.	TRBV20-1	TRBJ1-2	CSARRTGGYGYTF	TGCAGTGCTAGGAGAACAGGGGGATACGGCTACACCTTC
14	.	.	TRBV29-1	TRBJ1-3	CSGGTGTPGNTIYF	TGCAGCGGGGGTACAGGGACCCCTGGAAACACCATATATTTT